This T cell receptor (beta chain) was sequenced for a study of blood T cell repertoires in COVID-19. About the research overall: Spain, Italy and the United States supplied samples that represented acute and convalescent COVID-19. PBMCs, B-cell-depleted T cells, or T cells were the source of the cDNA or gDNA that made up the material.

In the study's own analysis: Reference gene primer amplification gave nucleated cell count estimates. TCRdb keeps only in-frame clones here, not all; method: immunoSEQ multiplex PCR. V and J calls plus clone size are reproduced from that table; the DNA served to infer D and trimming. Of more than 200,000 clones listed, over 75% are singletons. J was trimmed by 10 bases and V by 2 bases; bases with no gene match: 5. CDR3 length: 14 residues. Per germline, CDR1 MNHEY and CDR2 SMNVEV (reference sequence). Sequences were obtained from peripheral blood. This chain connects TRBV27 to TRBJ1-4; 9 nucleotides line up with TRBD1. The sequence was obtained from a man in his fifties with acute or convalescent COVID-19. The CDR3 loop is CASSLSGQGRKLFF. CDR3 in DNA: TGTGCCAGCAGTTTAAGTGGACAGGGGCGAAAACTGTTTTTT.